This T cell receptor beta chain is from a study of regulatory T cells in long-lasting Graves disease. Study-level points and caveats: Persistent patients shared more public clonotypes (under 3,000) than newly diagnosed patients (about 970).

In this sample, this clonotype turned up many times. The antigen remains unidentified. Time point defined: newly diagnosed GD, antithyroid drugs for less than 3 months. PBMC RNA served as the TCR library source. The V gene lost 5 bases and the J gene lost 7 bases, with 17 bases spanning the gap. CDR1 and CDR2 from the germline V gene are SNHLY and FYNNEI. The CDR3 has 14 residues. Construction of the TCR beta libraries employed iRepertoire HTBI primers in conjunction with Arm-PCR of CDR3 regions. In TCRdb, the multiplex PCR reads were re-called with MiXCR into one record per CDR3 protein. Of roughly 350,000 distinct CDR3 sequences in the sample, roughly 17% are singletons; the top ten hold 20% to 25%. These data were likewise used in another study, on T cells in Graves' hyperthyroidism and ophthalmopathy. According to that study: Hyperthyroidism, newly diagnosed and lasting under 2 months, affected patients aged 18 to 65. HTBI primers drove first-round RT-PCR of the TCR CDR3. Blood held most thyroid clonotypes expanded above 0.001 frequency.

This clonotype originated in a woman younger than 35 with Graves disease. The source was peripheral blood mononuclear cells (PBMCs), collected at new diagnosis, from a patient treated with antithyroid drugs. This chain connects TRBV2 to TRBJ1-1, with a tentative D call TRBD1 (6 bases). The CDR3 loop reads CASSPQGRFSEAFF. DNA for the CDR3: TGTGCCAGCAGTCCACAGGGAAGATTCAGTGAAGCTTTCTTT.